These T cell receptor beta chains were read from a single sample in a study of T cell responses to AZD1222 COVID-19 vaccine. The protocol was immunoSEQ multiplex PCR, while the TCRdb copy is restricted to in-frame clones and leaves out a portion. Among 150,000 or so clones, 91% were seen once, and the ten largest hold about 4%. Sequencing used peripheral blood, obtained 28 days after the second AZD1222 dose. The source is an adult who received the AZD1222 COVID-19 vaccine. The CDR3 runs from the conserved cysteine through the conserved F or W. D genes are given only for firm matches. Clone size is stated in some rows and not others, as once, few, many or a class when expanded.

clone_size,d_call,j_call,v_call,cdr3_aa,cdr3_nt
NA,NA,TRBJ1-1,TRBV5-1,CASSLVQRNEAFF,TGCGCCAGCAGCTTGGTCCAGAGAAATGAAGCTTTCTTT
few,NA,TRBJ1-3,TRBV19,CASRPGPGNTIYF,TGTGCCAGTAGGCCTGGCCCGGGAAACACCATATATTTT
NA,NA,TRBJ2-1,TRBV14,CASSPTGGGYNEQFF,TGTGCCAGCAGCCCTACGGGGGGCGGTTACAATGAGCAGTTCTTC
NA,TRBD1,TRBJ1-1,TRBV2,CASSATGQGTEAFF,TGTGCCAGCAGCGCCACGGGACAGGGGACTGAAGCTTTCTTT
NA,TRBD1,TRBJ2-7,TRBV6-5,CASSYEGAPSYEQYF,TGTGCCAGCAGTTACGAGGGGGCACCCTCCTACGAGCAGTACTTC
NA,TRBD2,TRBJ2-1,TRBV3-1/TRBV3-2,CASSPWTSGVRGNEQFF,TGTGCCAGCAGCCCGTGGACTAGCGGAGTAAGAGGAAATGAGCAGTTCTTC
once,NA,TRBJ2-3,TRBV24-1,CATRVVHPGGTDTQYF,TGTGCCACCAGGGTCGTGCATCCGGGGGGCACAGATACGCAGTATTTT
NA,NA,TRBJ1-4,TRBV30,CAWSVGATNEKLFF,TGTGCCTGGAGTGTGGGGGCAACTAATGAAAAACTGTTTTTT
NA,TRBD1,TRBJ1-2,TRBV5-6,CASSLITGTGDLGYTF,TGTGCCAGCAGCTTAATAACCGGGACAGGGGATCTTGGCTACACCTTC
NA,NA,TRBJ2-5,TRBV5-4,CASTTGRETQYF,TGTGCCAGCACTACGGGGCGAGAGACCCAGTACTTC
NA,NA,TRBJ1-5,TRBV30,CAWSVKGGNQPQHF,TGTGCCTGGAGTGTAAAAGGGGGCAATCAGCCCCAGCATTTT
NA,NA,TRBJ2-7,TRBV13,CASSALGWYEQYF,TGTGCCAGCAGCGCCTTAGGGTGGTACGAGCAGTACTTC
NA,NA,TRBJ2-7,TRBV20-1,CSATGGISQYF,TGCAGTGCTACCGGGGGTATCTCTCAGTACTTC
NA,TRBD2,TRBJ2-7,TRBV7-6,CASSFPGGSGEQYF,TGTGCCAGCAGCTTTCCGGGCGGGAGTGGCGAGCAGTACTTC
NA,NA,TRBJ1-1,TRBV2,CASSVNGLAKNSEAFF,TGTGCCAGCAGCGTAAACGGGCTTGCCAAGAACTCTGAAGCTTTCTTT
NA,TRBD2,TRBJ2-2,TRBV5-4,CASSRIAGANTGELFF,TGTGCCAGCAGCCGGATAGCGGGTGCAAACACCGGGGAGCTGTTTTTT
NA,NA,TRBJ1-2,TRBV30,CAWSSPITNYGYTF,TGTGCCTGGAGTTCTCCAATTACGAACTATGGCTACACCTTC
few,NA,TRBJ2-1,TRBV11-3,CASSRQKGQFF,TGTGCCAGCAGCCGTCAAAAAGGGCAGTTCTTC
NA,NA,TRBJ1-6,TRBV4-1,CASSQQATSYNSPLHF,TGCGCCAGCAGCCAGCAGGCTACCTCCTATAATTCACCCCTCCACTTT
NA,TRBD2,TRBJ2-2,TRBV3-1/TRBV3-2,CASSQPGGGNTGELFF,TGTGCCAGCAGCCAACCCGGGGGGGGGAACACCGGGGAGCTGTTTTTT
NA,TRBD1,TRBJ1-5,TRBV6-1,CASSEGVGGFVQPQHF,TGTGCCAGCAGTGAAGGGGTAGGGGGCTTTGTTCAGCCCCAGCATTTT
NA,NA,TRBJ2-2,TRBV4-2,CASSPVYTGELFF,TGTGCCAGCAGCCCAGTCTACACCGGGGAGCTGTTTTTT
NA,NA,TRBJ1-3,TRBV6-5,CASRKRSSGNTIYF,TGTGCCAGCAGGAAACGGAGCTCTGGAAACACCATATATTTT
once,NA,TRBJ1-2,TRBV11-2,CASSLDSFRGYTF,TGTGCCAGCAGCTTAGATTCCTTTAGGGGCTACACCTTC
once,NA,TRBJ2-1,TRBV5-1,CASSPRTTKGKYNEQFF,TGCGCCAGCAGCCCACGGACTACCAAGGGGAAGTACAATGAGCAGTTCTTC
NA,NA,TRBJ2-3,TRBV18,CASSPPGTPSTDTQYF,TGTGCCAGCTCACCACCCGGGACCCCTAGCACAGATACGCAGTATTTT
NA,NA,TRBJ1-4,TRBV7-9,CASSSGGGPNEKLFF,TGTGCCAGCAGCTCGGGGGGAGGCCCTAATGAAAAACTGTTTTTT
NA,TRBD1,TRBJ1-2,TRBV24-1,CATSDPSGQLANYGYTF,TGTGCCACCAGTGATCCCTCGGGACAGTTAGCTAACTATGGCTACACCTTC
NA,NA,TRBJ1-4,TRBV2,CASGGTVSVEKLFF,TGTGCCAGCGGGGGGACGGTTAGTGTTGAAAAACTGTTTTTT
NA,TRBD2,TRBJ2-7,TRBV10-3,CAISGEAGTGTVYEQYF,TGTGCCATTTCGGGGGAAGCGGGGACCGGTACTGTCTACGAGCAGTACTTC
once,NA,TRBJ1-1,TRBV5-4,CASSLELGGNTEAFF,TGTGCCAGCAGCTTGGAGTTAGGGGGGAACACTGAAGCTTTCTTT
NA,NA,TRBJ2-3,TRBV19,CASSTGPTQYF,TGTGCCAGTAGTACCGGACCCACGCAGTATTTT
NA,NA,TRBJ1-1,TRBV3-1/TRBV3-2,CASSAQTANTEAFF,TGTGCCAGCAGCGCTCAGACGGCAAACACTGAAGCTTTCTTT
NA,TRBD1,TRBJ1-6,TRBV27,CASSSTRDSYNSPLHF,TGTGCCAGCAGTTCCACGAGGGACAGCTATAATTCACCCCTCCACTTT
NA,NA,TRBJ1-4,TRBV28,CASSSPTRGVGIATNEKLFF,TGTGCCAGCAGTTCCCCCACCCGGGGGGTAGGGATTGCAACTAATGAAAAACTGTTTTTT
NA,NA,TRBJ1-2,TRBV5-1,CASSLVRETRNYTF,TGCGCCAGCAGCTTGGTCAGGGAGACAAGGAACTACACCTTC
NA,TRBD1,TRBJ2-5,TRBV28,CASSFLDREETQYF,TGTGCCAGCAGTTTCCTCGACAGGGAGGAGACCCAGTACTTC
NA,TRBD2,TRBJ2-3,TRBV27,CASSSTSGIMGTQYF,TGTGCCAGCAGCTCGACTAGCGGGATTATGGGTACGCAGTATTTT
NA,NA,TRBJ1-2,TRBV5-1,CASSLGTAEPYGYTF,TGCGCCAGCAGCTTGGGGACAGCAGAACCCTATGGCTACACCTTC
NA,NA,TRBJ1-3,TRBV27,CASVDSPPGNTIYF,TGTGCCAGCGTCGACAGCCCCCCTGGAAACACCATATATTTT
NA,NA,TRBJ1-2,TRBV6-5,CASSSPAWGSGYTF,TGTGCCAGCAGTTCCCCGGCGTGGGGTTCTGGCTACACCTTC
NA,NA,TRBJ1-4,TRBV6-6,CASRPMGAGEKLFF,TGTGCCAGCAGGCCCATGGGGGCAGGTGAAAAACTGTTTTTT
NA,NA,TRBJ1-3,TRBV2,CASGMGGSGNTIYF,TGTGCCAGCGGAATGGGGGGATCTGGAAACACCATATATTTT
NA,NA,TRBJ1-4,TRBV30,CAWSVGLGLANEKLFF,TGTGCCTGGAGTGTAGGGCTAGGACTGGCTAATGAAAAACTGTTTTTT
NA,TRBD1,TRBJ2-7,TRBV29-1,CSVGAGGWDEQYF,TGCAGCGTTGGCGCAGGGGGTTGGGACGAGCAGTACTTC
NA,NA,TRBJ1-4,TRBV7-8,CASSLRIPLIEEKLFF,TGTGCCAGCAGCTTACGTATCCCCCTGATCGAGGAAAAACTGTTTTTT
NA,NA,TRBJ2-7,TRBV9,CASSVAGGPGEQYF,TGTGCCAGCAGCGTAGCCGGGGGGCCCGGCGAGCAGTACTTC
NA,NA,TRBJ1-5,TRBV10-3,CAISERAGDQPQHF,TGTGCCATCAGTGAGCGCGCGGGGGATCAGCCCCAGCATTTT
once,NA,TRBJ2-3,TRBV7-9,CASSLALRGYSTDTQYF,TGTGCCAGCAGCTTAGCGCTTCGGGGGTACTCCACAGATACGCAGTATTTT
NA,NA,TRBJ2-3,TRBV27,CASSLSGTDTQYF,TGTGCCAGCAGTTTATCGGGCACAGATACGCAGTATTTT
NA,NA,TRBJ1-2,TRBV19,CASRGSGVSGYGYTF,TGTGCCAGTCGAGGGTCAGGGGTATCAGGCTATGGCTACACCTTC
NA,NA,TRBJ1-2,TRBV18,CASSSDLGRADYGYTF,TGTGCCAGCTCATCCGATTTGGGCAGGGCGGACTATGGCTACACCTTC
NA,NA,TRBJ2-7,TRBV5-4,CASSSRGHYEQYF,TGTGCCAGCAGCTCGCGGGGCCACTACGAGCAGTACTTC
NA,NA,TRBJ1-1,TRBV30,CAWSRLNTEAFF,TGTGCCTGGAGTCGCTTGAACACTGAAGCTTTCTTT
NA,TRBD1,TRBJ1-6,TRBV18,CASSRRQGAGNSPLHF,TGTGCCAGCTCACGGAGACAGGGGGCGGGTAATTCACCCCTCCACTTT
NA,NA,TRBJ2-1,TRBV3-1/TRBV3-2,CASSQDPEGRPYNEQFF,TGTGCCAGCAGCCAAGATCCCGAGGGTAGGCCCTACAATGAGCAGTTCTTC
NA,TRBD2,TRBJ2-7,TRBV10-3,CAISDGTSGRGSYEQYF,TGTGCCATCAGTGACGGGACTAGCGGGAGGGGTTCCTACGAGCAGTACTTC